The TCR beta chain described here comes from a study of sequential checkpoint blockade in melanoma. About the research overall: First-line arms were nivolumab then ipilimumab, or the reverse, randomized 1:1.

Profiled with immunoSEQ multiplex PCR; TCRdb holds only in-frame clones, not every one. The sample gives approximately 8,400 clones, roughly 70% of which show up once; 50% is in the top ten. Documented treatment: randomized to nivolumab then ipilimumab (arm A) or the reverse (arm B). DNA-damaging chemotherapy had not been given to any patient beforehand. V lost 6 bases, J lost 5 bases, and 9 bases stayed unmatched. This CDR3 comprises 14 residues. The germline V gene encodes CDR1 MDHEN and CDR2 SYDVKM. This clone was observed a single time. The TCR sequence derives from a human patient with melanoma. Some clones in this sample may be carry-over from other donors' samples. This chain connects TRBV28 to TRBJ2-7, with 8 bases that match TRBD1. Sample: CD8+ T cells sorted from blood (inferred from file names), taken from a patient given nivolumab and ipilimumab in sequence. CDR3 amino acids: CASRGIQGADEQYF. The CDR3 DNA sequence: TGTGCCAGCAGGGGGATTCAGGGGGCCGACGAGCAGTACTTC.